These 9 T cell receptor beta chains came from one sample sequenced in a study of T cells expressing NK-cell markers. Reprocessing the 5' RACE reads, TCRdb reports a single entry for every CDR3 protein and omits DNA. The sample includes under 200,000 distinct CDR3 sequences. Input material: blood T cells: a sorted CD56 or NKG2C T cell subset, CD4+ or CD8+ T cells, or bulk PBMC T cells (not recorded which). These TCRs come from a woman between 18 and 70 years old in good health.

CDR3: CSAGLGWAMGEQYF. V usage is TRBV20-1 and J usage is TRBJ2-7; TCRdb's D call of TRBD2 is untestable without DNA. The germline V gene encodes CDR1 DFQATT and CDR2 SNEGSKA (reference sequence). This CDR3 region has 14 residues.

The chain combines TRBV7-9 with TRBJ1-6. The CDR3 covers 17 residues. From germline, CDR1 is SEHNR and CDR2 FQNEAQ (reference sequence). This CDR3 is CASSLGGGGRNNSPLHF.

The CDR3 protein is CAWSVLDYSYEQYF. The gene calls are TRBV30 and TRBJ2-7; TCRdb indicates TRBD2, and absent DNA this call remains unverified. The length of the CDR3 is 14 residues. Germline-derived CDR1 and CDR2 are GTSNPN and SVGIG (reference sequence). The entire variable domain, with the rest obtained from reference TRBV30 and TRBJ2-7, is as follows: SQTIHQWPATLVQPVGSPLSLECTVEGTSNPNLYWYRQAAGRGLQLLFYSVGIGQISSEVPQNLSASRPQDRQFILSSKKLLLSDSGFYLCAWSVLDYSYEQYFGPGTRLTVT.

The chain carries TRBV7-9 and TRBJ2-1; TCRdb returns TRBD2, unconfirmable since there is no DNA. This CDR3 spans 15 amino acids. The germline V gene encodes CDR1 SEHNR and CDR2 FQNEAQ (reference sequence). The CDR3: CASSPTSGSLNEQFF.

The chain carries TRBV5-1 and TRBJ1-1. CDR1 and CDR2 (germline): SGHRS, YFSETQ. This CDR3 region has 13 residues. The CDR3 loop reads CASRERLDTEAFF.

The rearrangement uses TRBV12-3 or TRBV12-4 and TRBJ1-2; TCRdb outputs TRBD1, but without DNA this stays unchecked. The CDR3 is 13 residues long. The CDR3 loop is CASSGGTAYGYTF.

The gene calls are TRBV20-1 and TRBJ2-2; with no DNA, the TCRdb D assignment of TRBD1 cannot be verified. This CDR3 region has 15 residues. Germline assignment: CDR1 DFQATT and CDR2 SNEGSKA (reference sequence). The CDR3 loop reads CSVPPTPPNTGELFF.

The V and J genes are TRBV30 and TRBJ2-2; the TCRdb call, TRBD2, lacks DNA for checking. CDR1 is GTSNPN and CDR2 is SVGIG in the germline V gene (reference sequence). The CDR3 length is 16 residues. CDR3 sequence: CAWSVYGQGGTGELFF. Full variable domain (outside the CDR3, taken from reference TRBV30 and TRBJ2-2): SQTIHQWPATLVQPVGSPLSLECTVEGTSNPNLYWYRQAAGRGLQLLFYSVGIGQISSEVPQNLSASRPQDRQFILSSKKLLLSDSGFYLCAWSVYGQGGTGELFFGEGSRLTVL.

V and J are TRBV20-1 and TRBJ2-2; with no DNA, the TCRdb D assignment of TRBD1 cannot be verified. The germline V gene has CDR1 DFQATT and CDR2 SNEGSKA (reference sequence). CDR3 length: 16 amino acids. CDR3 sequence: CSAIKGELEPTGELFF.